This TCR beta chain was profiled in a study of T-cell memory formation after mild COVID-19 (dated by TCRdb to 2020 to 2022). At the level of the whole study: Most TCR sequence clusters were specific to one of the two donors. In a couple of donors, T-cell clones that expanded and contracted after mild COVID-19 were tracked by sequencing TCRalpha and TCRbeta repertoires over time. Two young, previously healthy adult volunteers made up the cohort, one male and one female.

Overall study outcomes, separate from this receptor: The detection of some responding clones in pre-infection memory suggests that pre-existing cross-reactive memory T cells joined the SARS-CoV-2 response. The study included only two mild cases, and larger cohorts that include severe cases with pre-infection samples were judged to be necessary. Clones that contracted from day 15 to 85 showed balanced CD4/CD8 phenotypes, whereas a second wave of clones that expanded from day 15 to 37 leaned towards CD4+. SARS-CoV-2 specificity of the second-wave clones peaking on day 37 was not confirmed. Contracting CD4+ clones appeared mostly in the CM and EM memory subsets, whereas CD8+ clones were enriched in EMRA.

Germline trimming: 5 bases from V, 5 bases from J; junction bases outside gene matches: 11. Inclusive of the bounding cysteine and phenylalanine, the CDR3 is 15 residues long. Only the CDR3 DNA is retained, 45 bases long and in frame from the first base. From a lookup of the germline V gene (reference sequence), CDR1 and CDR2 are DFQATT and SNEGSKA. This clonotype has more than one count but fewer than ten. The antigen it recognizes is unknown. Per-base qualities were not stored, and no clone one base away is much larger. The run used an Illumina NovaSeq 6000. TCRalpha and TCRbeta cDNA libraries were constructed by 5'RACE with constant-segment primers, with sample barcodes and unique molecular identifiers being introduced. Trizol reagent was used to extract RNA from every sample. The libraries were amplified in two PCR steps, and the second step added a second sample barcode and Illumina TruSeq adapters. Sequencing of the libraries was done on an Illumina NovaSeq, producing 2 x 150 bp paired-end reads. The authors processed their data as follows. Demultiplexing of reads and collapsing into UMI-guided consensus sequences were performed with migec v1.2.7. Using mixcr v2.1.11, UMI consensuses were aligned to TRA and TRB V and J templates and then assembled into clonotypes. A clonotype was counted as expanded or contracted only when both edgeR and NoisET called the clonotype significant, with the noise models trained on biological replicates. For edgeR calls, the thresholds were a false discovery rate-adjusted p below 0.01 and a log2 fold-change of 1. As an exploratory analysis of dynamics, PCA with hierarchical clustering was applied to max-normalized trajectories of the 1000 most abundant clonotypes. Separately sequenced CD4+ and CD8+ repertoires were used to assign a CD4 or CD8 phenotype to each responding clone. TCRdb applied fastp at Q25 and MiXCR to the public reads, then kept only in-frame beta chains. Every entry covers one CDR3 protein and lists the most common genes and DNA from its rows. The V and J calls come from TCRdb's annotation, not from the publication. Counted in this sample were about 170,000 distinct CDR3 sequences; over 10% of them appeared once. The ten largest make up more than 3% of the sample.

Ficoll-Paque density gradient centrifugation was the method used to isolate PBMCs. This clonotype originated in a man aged 18-30 years who had mild COVID-19 (a few samples of this study predate the infection). The sample titles of this study are shuffled in the database, so cell type and time point are left out; the donor was told from shared clones. The chain links TRBV20-1 with TRBJ2-1, and 8 junction bases match TRBD1. The sequenced sample consisted of PBMCs or a T cell subset sorted from them (not recorded which). Here is the DNA: TGCAGTGCTGAGCCCAGGGGGCGCGGGAACAATGAGCAGTTCTTC. Its translation reads: CSAEPRGRGNNEQFF.